The source of this T cell receptor beta chain is a study of blood T cell repertoires in COVID-19. Study summary: There were acute and convalescent COVID-19 samples, and they came from the United States, Italy and Spain. PBMCs, B-cell-depleted T cells, or T cells provided the cDNA or gDNA that made up the material.

Germline CDR1 and CDR2: SEHNR and FQNEAQ (reference sequence). The CDR3 is 13 amino acids. The V end was cut by 0 bases, the J end by 7 bases, with 10 bases between. This clone came up once. Methods used by the authors: Amplifying reference gene primers gave estimates of nucleated cell counts. Profiled with immunoSEQ multiplex PCR; TCRdb holds only in-frame clones, not every one. The V and J calls and the clone size are those of that table, but D and trimming were determined from the DNA. The sample carries under 200,000 clones, 90% recorded once. The chain is built from TRBV7-9 and TRBJ2-7; TRBD1 might be the D (5 bases). The clonotype was recovered from a man aged 45-65 years with acute or convalescent COVID-19. The sequenced sample was peripheral blood. This CDR3 is CASSLALGVEQYF. DNA of the CDR3: TGTGCCAGCAGCTTAGCCCTAGGGGTTGAGCAGTACTTC.